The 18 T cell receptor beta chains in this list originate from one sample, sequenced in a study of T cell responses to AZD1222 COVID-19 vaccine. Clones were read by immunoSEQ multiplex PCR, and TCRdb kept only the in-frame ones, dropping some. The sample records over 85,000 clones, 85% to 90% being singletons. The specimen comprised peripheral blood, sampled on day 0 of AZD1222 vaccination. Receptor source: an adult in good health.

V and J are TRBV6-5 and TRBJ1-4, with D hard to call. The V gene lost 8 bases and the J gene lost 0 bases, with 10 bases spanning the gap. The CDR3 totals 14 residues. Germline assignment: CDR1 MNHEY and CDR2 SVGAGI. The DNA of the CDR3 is TGTGCCAGCGAAGGGCAGGCAACTAATGAAAAACTGTTTTTT. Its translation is CASEGQATNEKLFF.

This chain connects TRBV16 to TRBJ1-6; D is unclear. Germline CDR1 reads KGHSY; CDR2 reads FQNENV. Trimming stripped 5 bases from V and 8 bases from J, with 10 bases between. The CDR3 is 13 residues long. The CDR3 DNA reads TGTGCCAGCAGCGAAAGTCCATATTCACCCCTCCACTTT. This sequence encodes CASSESPYSPLHF.

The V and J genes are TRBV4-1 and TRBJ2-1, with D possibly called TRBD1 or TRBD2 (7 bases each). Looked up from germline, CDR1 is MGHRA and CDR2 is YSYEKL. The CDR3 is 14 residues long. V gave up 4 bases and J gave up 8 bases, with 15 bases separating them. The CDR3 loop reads CASSPGGGVDEQFF. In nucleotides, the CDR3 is TGCGCCAGCAGCCCAGGGGGAGGGGTGGATGAGCAGTTCTTC.

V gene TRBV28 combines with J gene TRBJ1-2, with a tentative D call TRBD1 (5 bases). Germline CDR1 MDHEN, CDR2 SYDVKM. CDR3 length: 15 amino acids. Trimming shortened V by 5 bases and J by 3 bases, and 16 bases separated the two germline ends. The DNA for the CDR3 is TGTGCCAGCAGTCTCGCGGCTGTGGGGGACTATGGCTACACCTTC. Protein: CASSLAAVGDYGYTF.

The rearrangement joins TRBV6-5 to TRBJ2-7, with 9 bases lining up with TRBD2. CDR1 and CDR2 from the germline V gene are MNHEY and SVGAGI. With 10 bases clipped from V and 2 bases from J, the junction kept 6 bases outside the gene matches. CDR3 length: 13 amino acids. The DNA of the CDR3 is TGTGCCACGCGGGGGGGGCCTGCCTACGAGCAGTACTTC. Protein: CATRGGPAYEQYF.

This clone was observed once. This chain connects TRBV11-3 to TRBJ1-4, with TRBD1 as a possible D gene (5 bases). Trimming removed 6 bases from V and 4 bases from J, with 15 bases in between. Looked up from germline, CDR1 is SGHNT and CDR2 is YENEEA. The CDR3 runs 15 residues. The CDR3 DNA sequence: TGTGCCAGCAGACTTTGGGTCGGGGGTAATGAAAAACTGTTTTTT. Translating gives CASRLWVGGNEKLFF.

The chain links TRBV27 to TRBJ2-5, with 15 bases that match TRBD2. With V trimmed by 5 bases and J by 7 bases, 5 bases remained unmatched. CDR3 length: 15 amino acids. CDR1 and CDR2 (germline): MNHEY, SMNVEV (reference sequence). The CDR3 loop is CASSPGTSGGTTQYF. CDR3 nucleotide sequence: TGTGCCAGCAGTCCCGGGACTAGCGGGGGGACGACCCAGTACTTC.

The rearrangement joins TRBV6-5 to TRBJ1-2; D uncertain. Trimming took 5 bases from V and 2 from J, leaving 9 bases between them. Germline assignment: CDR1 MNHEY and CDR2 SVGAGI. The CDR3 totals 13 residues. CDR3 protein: CASSQQRNYGYTF. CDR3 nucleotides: TGTGCCAGCAGTCAACAGCGGAACTATGGCTACACCTTC.

Here the CDR3 reads CASSLAGGAETQYF. The CDR3 DNA reads as TGTGCCAGCAGCTTGGCGGGGGGGGCAGAGACCCAGTACTTC. This chain connects TRBV5-6 to TRBJ2-5, with 8 bases lining up with TRBD2. Unmatched junction bases numbered 2, after V lost 0 bases and J lost 4 bases. Germline CDR1 SGHDT, CDR2 YYEEEE. There are 14 residues in the CDR3.

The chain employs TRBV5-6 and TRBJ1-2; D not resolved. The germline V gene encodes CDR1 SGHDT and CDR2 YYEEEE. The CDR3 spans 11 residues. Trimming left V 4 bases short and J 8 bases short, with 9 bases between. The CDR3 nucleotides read TGTGCCAGCAGCAAGGGAGGGGGCTACACCTTC. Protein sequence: CASSKGGGYTF.

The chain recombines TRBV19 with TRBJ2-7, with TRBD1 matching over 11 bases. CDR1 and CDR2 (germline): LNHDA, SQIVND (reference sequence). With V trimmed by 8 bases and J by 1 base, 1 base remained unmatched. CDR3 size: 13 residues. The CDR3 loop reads CASRDRGSYEQYF. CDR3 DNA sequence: TGTGCCAGTCGGGACAGGGGGTCCTACGAGCAGTACTTC.

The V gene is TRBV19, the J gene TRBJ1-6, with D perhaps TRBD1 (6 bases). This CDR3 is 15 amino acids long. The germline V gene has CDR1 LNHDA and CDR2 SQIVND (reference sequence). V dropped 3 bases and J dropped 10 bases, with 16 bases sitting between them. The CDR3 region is CASSMGTPGRSPLHF. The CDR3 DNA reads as TGTGCCAGTAGTATGGGGACACCTGGCAGATCACCCCTCCACTTT.

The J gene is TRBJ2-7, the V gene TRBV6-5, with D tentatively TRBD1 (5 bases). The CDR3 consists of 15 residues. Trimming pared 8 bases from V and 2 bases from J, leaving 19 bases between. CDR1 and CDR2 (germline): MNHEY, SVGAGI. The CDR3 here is CASSPSLGVPYEQYF. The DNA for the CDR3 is TGTGCCAGCTCCCCCTCCTTAGGGGTCCCCTACGAGCAGTACTTC.

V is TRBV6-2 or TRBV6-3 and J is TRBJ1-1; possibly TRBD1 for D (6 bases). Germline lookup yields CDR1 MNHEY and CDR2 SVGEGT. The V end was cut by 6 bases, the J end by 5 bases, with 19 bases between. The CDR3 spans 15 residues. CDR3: CASSLLPGAGTEAFF. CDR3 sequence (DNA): TGTGCCAGCAGCCTCCTTCCGGGGGCAGGGACTGAAGCTTTCTTT.

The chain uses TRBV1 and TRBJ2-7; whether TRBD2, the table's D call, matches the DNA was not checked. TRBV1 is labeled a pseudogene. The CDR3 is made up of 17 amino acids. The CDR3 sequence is CTSSQGPIGGGPYEQYF. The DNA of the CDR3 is TGCACCAGCAGCCAAGGCCCCATCGGGGGGGGCCCCTACGAGCAGTACTTC.

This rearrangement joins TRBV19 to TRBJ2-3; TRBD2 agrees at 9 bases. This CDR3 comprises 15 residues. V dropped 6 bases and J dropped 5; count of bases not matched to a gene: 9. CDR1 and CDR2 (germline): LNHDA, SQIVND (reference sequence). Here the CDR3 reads CASSPAGGRIDTQYF. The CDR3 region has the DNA TGTGCCAGTAGCCCGGCGGGGGGGAGGATAGATACGCAGTATTTT.

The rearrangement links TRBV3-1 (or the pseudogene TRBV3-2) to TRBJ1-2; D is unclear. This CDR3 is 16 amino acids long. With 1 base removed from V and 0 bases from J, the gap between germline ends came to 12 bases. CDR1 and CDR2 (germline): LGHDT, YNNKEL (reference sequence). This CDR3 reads CASSQGGGSPNYGYTF. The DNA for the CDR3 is TGTGCCAGCAGCCAAGGTGGCGGGTCTCCTAACTATGGCTACACCTTC.

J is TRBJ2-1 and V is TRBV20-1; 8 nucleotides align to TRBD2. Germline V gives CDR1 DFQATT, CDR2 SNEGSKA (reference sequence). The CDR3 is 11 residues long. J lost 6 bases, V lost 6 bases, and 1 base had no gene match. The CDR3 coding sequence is TGCAGTGCGGCGGGGGGCAATGAGCAGTTCTTC. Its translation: CSAAGGNEQFF.